Listed here is a single T cell receptor (beta chain). The antigen is unknown. Germline V gene lookup returns CDR1 SGHRS and CDR2 YFSETQ. V lost 4 bases and J lost 6; bases outside the gene matches: 11. The CDR3 extends over 15 amino acids. Unique molecular identifiers were used in preparing the TCRbeta library. TCRdb called the PCR reads again in MiXCR, with one record for every CDR3 protein. The sample has around 600,000 distinct CDR3 sequences, 23% seen once; the top ten hold 11% to 15%. This entry belongs to a study of T-cell reconstitution after alpha-beta-depleted transplantation in children. Study observations and caveats: As was reported, about two months after transplant, alpha-beta T cells came from several hundred expanded graft clones. Newly generated T cells supplied most T-cell counts and diversity one year post-transplant.

This chain connects TRBV5-1 to TRBJ1-2; the match to TRBD1 covers 8 bases. The clonotype was recovered from a boy younger than two who had a stem cell transplant for acute myeloid leukemia, so the T cells may come from the graft donor. Source: PBMCs, mostly from graft donor cells, taken 360 days after TCRalphabeta/CD19-depleted stem cell transplant. Written as DNA, the CDR3 is TGCGCCAGCAGCACCGAAGGACAGGGAGGGCATGGCTACACCTTC. This codes for CASSTEGQGGHGYTF.